Sequencing of this TCR beta chain was carried out in a study of Ad26.COV2.S vaccination and SARS-CoV-2 variants. Across the whole study: A participant enrolled in the COV1001 Ad26.COV2.S trial arm provided the sample. Once, or twice with 56 days between doses, Ad26.COV2.S was given intramuscularly.

Generated by immunoSEQ multiplex PCR, the TCRdb table keeps only in-frame clones and is missing some. The table records 400,000 to 500,000 clones, 88% of them present only once. Points on this clone: Its antigen is not identified.

Looked up from germline, CDR1 is MNHNY and CDR2 is SVGAGI (reference sequence). The CDR3 consists of 14 residues. J was trimmed by 5 bases and V by 7 bases; bases with no gene match: 9. Specified treatment: approximately 18 received Ad26.COV2.S at low or high dose, single or two shots; five or six received placebo; per-sample allocation not given. Repertoires come from day 63 after the first vaccine or placebo injection. Vaccination employed an Ad26 vector expressing the Wuhan-strain SARS-CoV-2 spike. Study-level results: Comparable non-spike TCR breadth was observed in vaccine and placebo recipients.

The sequences come from peripheral blood, collected in a trial of Ad26.COV2.S vaccine versus placebo. The sequence came from a person aged 18 to 65 who received the Ad26.COV2.S COVID-19 vaccine or a placebo. The gene calls are TRBV6-6 and TRBJ2-5; 8 bases line up with TRBD2. In DNA, the CDR3 is TGTGCCAGCATTTCGGGGGGGCTCCGGGAGACCCAGTACTTC. Translated: CASISGGLRETQYF.